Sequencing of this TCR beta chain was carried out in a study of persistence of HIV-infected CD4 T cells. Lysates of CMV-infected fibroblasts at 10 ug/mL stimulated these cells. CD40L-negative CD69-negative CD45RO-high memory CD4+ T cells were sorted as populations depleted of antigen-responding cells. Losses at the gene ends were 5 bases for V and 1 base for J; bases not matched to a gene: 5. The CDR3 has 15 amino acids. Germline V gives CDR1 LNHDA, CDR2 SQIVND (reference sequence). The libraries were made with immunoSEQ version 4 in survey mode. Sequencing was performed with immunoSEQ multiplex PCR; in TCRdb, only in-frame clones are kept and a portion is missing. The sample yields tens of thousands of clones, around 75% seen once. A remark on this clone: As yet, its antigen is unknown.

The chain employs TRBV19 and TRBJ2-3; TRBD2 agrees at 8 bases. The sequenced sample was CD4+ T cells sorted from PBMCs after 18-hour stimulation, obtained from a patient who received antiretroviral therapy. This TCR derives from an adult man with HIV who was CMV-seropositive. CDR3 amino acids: CASSREGRGTDTQYF. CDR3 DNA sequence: TGTGCCAGTAGTCGGGAGGGCCGAGGCACAGATACGCAGTATTTT.